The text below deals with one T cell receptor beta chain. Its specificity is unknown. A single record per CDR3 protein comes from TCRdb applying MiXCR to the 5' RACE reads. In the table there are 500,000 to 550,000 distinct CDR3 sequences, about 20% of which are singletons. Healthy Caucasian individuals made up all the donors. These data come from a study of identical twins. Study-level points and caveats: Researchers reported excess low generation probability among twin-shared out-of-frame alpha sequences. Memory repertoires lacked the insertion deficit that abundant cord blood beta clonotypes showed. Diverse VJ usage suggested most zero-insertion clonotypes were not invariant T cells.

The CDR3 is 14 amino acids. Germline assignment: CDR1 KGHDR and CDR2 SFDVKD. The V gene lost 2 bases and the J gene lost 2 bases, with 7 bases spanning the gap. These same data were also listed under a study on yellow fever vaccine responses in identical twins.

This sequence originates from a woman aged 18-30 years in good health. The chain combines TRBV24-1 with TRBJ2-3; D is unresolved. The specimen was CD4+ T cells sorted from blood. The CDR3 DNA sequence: TGTGCCACCAGTGATTCCAGGATCACAGATACGCAGTATTTT. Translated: CATSDSRITDTQYF.